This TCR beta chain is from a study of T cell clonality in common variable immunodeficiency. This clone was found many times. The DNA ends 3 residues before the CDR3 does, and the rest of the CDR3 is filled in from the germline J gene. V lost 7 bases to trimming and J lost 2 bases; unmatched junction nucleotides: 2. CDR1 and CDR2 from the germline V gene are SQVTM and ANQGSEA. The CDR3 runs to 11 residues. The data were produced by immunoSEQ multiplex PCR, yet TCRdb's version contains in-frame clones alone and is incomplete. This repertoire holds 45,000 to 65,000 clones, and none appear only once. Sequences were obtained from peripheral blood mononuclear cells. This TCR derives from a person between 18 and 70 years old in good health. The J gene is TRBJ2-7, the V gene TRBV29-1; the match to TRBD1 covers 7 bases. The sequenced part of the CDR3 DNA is TGCAGCGCTGGACAGGCCTACGAG. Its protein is CSAGQAYE. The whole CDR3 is CSAGQAYEQYF.